This section outlines one T cell receptor beta chain sequence together with its context. Methods used by the authors: Scientists estimated how many nucleated cells there were by amplifying reference gene primers. This table comes from immunoSEQ multiplex PCR, and its TCRdb copy is limited to in-frame clones, with some not included. V, J and clone size were drawn from that table, and D and trimming were deduced from the DNA. The sample has roughly 57,000 clones; 90% to 95% are singletons. CDR3 length: 14 amino acids. The germline CDR1 and CDR2 sequences are LNHDA and SQIVND (reference sequence). The V segment lost 4 bases and the J segment 8 bases; nucleotides outside the gene matches: 7. The sample comes from a study of blood T cell repertoires in COVID-19. About the study: Acute and convalescent COVID-19 samples came from the United States, Italy and Spain. Sources were T cells, B-cell-depleted T cells, or PBMCs; the material itself was cDNA or gDNA.

Specimen: peripheral blood. This TCR came from a human donor in a cohort sampled during active COVID-19. The chain links TRBV19 to TRBJ2-1; 8 nucleotides align to TRBD2. CDR3 in amino acids: CASSTPGRADEQFF. DNA for the CDR3: TGTGCCAGTAGTACCCCCGGGAGGGCCGATGAGCAGTTCTTC.